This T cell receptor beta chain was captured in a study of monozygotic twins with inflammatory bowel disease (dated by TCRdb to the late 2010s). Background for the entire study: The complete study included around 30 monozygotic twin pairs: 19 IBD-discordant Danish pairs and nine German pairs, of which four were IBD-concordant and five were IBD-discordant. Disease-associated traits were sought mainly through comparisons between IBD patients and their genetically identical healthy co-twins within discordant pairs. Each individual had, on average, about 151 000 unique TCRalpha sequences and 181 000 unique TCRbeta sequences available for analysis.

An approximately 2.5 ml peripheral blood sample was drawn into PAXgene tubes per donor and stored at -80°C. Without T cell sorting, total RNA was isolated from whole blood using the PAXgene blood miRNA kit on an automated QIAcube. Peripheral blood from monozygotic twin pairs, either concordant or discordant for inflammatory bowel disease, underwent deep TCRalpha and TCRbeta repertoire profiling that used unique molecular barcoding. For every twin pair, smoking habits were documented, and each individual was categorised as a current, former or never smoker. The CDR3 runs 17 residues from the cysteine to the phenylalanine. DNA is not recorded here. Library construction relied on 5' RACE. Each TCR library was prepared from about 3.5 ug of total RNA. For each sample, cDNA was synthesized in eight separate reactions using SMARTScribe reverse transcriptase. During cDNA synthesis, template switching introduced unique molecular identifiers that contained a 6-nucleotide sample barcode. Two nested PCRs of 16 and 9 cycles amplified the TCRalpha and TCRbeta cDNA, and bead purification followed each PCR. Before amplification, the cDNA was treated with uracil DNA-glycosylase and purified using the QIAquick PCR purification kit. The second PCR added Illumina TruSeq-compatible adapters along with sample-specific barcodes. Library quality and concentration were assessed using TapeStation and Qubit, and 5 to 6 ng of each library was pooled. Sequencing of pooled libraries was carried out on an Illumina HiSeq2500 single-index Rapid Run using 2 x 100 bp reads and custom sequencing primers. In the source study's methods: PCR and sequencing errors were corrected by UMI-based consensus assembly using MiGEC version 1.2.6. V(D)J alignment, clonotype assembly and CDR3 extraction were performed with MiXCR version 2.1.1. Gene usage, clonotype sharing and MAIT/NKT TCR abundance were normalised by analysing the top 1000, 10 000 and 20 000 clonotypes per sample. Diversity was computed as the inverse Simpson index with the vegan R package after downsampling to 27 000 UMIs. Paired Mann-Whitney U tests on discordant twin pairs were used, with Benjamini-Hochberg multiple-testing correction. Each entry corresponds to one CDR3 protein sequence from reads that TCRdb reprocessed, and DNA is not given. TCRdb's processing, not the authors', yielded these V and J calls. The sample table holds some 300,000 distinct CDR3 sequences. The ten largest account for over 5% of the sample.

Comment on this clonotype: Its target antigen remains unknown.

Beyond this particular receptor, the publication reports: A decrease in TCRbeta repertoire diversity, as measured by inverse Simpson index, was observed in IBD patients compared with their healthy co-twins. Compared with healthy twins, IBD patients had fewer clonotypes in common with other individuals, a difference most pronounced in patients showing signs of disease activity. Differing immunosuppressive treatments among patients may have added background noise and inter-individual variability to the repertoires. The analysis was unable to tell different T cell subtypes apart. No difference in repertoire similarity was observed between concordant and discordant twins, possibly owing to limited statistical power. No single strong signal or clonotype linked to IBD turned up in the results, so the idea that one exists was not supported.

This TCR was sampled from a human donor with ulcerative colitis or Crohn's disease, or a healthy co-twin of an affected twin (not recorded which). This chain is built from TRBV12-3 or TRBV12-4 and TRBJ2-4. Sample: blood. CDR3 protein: CASSPHRQVRAKNIQYF.